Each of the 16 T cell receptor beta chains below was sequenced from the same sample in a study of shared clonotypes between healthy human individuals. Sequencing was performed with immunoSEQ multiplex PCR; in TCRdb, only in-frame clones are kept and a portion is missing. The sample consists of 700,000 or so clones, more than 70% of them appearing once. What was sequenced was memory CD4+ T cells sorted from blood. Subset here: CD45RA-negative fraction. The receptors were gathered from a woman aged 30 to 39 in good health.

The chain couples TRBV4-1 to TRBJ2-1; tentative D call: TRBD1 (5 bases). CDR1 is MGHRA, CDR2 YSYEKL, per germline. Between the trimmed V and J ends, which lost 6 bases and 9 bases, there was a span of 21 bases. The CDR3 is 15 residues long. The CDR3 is CASRPLSGPQGEQFF. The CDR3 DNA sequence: TGCGCCAGCAGACCTCTGTCCGGGCCCCAGGGTGAGCAGTTCTTC.

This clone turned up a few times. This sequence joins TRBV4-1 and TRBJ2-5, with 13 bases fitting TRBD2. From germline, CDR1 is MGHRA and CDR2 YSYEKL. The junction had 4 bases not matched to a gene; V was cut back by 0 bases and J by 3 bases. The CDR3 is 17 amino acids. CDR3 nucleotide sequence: TGCGCCAGCAGCCAAGAACCCGGACTAGCGGGAGAAGAGACCCAGTACTTC. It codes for CASSQEPGLAGEETQYF.

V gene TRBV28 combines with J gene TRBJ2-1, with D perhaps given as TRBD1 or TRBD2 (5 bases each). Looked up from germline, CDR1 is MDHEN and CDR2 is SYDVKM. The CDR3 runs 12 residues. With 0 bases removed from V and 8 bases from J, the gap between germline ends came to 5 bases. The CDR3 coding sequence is TGTGCCAGCAGTTTATGGGGGGATGAGCAGTTCTTC. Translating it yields CASSLWGDEQFF.

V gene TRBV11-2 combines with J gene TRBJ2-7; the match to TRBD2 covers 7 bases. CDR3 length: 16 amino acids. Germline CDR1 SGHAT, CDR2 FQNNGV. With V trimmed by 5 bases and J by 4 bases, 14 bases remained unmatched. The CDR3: CASSARSGTKRYEQYF. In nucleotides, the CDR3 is TGTGCCAGCAGCGCCCGCTCCGGGACTAAACGTTACGAGCAGTACTTC.

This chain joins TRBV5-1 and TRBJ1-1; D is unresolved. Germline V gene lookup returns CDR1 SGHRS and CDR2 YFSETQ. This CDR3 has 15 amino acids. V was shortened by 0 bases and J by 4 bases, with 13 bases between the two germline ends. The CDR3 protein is CASSLAVLGGTEAFF. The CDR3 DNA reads TGCGCCAGCAGCTTGGCCGTATTGGGAGGCACTGAAGCTTTCTTT.

DNA for the CDR3: TGTGCCAGCAGTGAATCCAGGGGGCCTGAAGCTTTCTTT. Residues: CASSESRGPEAFF. The rearrangement uses TRBV25-1 and TRBJ1-1, with TRBD1 matching over 8 bases. Trimming at V came to 1 base and at J to 6 bases, leaving 1 base not matched to a gene. Germline V lookup: CDR1 MGHDK, CDR2 SYGVNS. The CDR3 loop spans 13 amino acids.

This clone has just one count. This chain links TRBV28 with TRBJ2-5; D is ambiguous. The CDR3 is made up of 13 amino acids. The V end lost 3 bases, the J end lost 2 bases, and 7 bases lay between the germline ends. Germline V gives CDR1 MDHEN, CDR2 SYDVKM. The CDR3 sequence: CASSFGVQETQYF. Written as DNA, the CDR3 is TGTGCCAGCAGTTTCGGCGTACAAGAGACCCAGTACTTC.

The CDR3 region has the DNA TGTGCCAGCAGTGAGGAAAAGGGTAGCTACACTGAAGCTTTCTTT. Protein sequence: CASSEEKGSYTEAFF. The rearrangement links TRBV2 to TRBJ1-1; the D is unclear. CDR1 SNHLY and CDR2 FYNNEI come from the germline V gene. The CDR3 is 15 amino acids. Trimming stripped 3 bases from V and 3 bases from J, with 14 bases between. The variable domain in full, with the rest retrieved from reference TRBV2 and TRBJ1-1, is EPEVTQTPSHQVTQMGQEVILRCVPISNHLYFYWYRQILGQKVEFLVSFYNNEISEKSEIFDDQFSVERPDGSNFTLKIRSTKLEDSAMYFCASSEEKGSYTEAFFGQGTRLTVV.

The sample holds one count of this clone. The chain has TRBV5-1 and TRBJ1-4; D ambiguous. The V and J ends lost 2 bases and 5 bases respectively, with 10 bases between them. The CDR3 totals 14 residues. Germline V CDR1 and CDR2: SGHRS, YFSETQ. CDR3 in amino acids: CASSLGPNNEKLFF. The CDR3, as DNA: TGCGCCAGCAGCTTAGGACCGAACAATGAAAAACTGTTTTTT.

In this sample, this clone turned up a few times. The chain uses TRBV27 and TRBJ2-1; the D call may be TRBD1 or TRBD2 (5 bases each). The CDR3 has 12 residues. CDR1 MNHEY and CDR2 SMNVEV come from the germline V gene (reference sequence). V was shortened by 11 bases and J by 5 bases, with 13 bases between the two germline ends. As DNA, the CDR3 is TGTGCCTCTACGAGGGGTGACAATGAGCAGTTCTTC. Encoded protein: CASTRGDNEQFF.

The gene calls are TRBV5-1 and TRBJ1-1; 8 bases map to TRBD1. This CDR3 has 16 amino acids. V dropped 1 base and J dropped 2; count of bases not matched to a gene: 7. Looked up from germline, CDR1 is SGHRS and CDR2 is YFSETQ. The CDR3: CASSLQGASLNTEAFF. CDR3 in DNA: TGCGCCAGCAGCTTGCAGGGGGCCTCCCTAAACACTGAAGCTTTCTTT.

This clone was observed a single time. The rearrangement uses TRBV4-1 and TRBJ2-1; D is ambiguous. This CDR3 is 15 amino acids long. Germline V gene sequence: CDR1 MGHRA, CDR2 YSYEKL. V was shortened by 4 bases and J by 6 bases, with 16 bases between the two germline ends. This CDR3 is CASSRAGPASNEQFF. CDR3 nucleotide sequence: TGCGCCAGCAGCCGAGCCGGCCCCGCGTCCAATGAGCAGTTCTTC.

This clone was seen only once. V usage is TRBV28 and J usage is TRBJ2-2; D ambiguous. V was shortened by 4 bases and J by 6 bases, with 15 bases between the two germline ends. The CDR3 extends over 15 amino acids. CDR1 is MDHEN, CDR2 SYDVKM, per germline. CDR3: CASSYTAKSAGELFF. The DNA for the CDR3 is TGTGCCAGCAGTTATACAGCGAAGTCAGCCGGGGAGCTGTTTTTT.

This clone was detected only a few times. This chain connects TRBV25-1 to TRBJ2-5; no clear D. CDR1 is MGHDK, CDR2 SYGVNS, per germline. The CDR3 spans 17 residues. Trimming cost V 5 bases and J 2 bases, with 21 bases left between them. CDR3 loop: CASSRLAEGAIQETQYF. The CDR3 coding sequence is TGTGCCAGCAGTCGACTCGCCGAAGGTGCGATACAAGAGACCCAGTACTTC.

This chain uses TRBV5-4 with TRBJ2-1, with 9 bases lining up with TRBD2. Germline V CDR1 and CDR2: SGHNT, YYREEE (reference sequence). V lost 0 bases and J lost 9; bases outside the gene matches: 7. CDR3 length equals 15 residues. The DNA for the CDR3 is TGTGCCAGCAGCTTGGCCCTGGCGGGAGGGCCTGAGCAGTTCTTC. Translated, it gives CASSLALAGGPEQFF.

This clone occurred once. CDR3 bases: TGTGCCAGTACTCCATGGGCCGCTGGGGCCAACGTCCTGACTTTC. Translation: CASTPWAAGANVLTF. The chain is built from TRBV19 and TRBJ2-6; D not resolved. V lost 7 bases and J 2 bases, leaving 12 bases between the germline ends. The CDR3 runs to 15 residues. The germline V gene encodes CDR1 LNHDA and CDR2 SQIVND (reference sequence).